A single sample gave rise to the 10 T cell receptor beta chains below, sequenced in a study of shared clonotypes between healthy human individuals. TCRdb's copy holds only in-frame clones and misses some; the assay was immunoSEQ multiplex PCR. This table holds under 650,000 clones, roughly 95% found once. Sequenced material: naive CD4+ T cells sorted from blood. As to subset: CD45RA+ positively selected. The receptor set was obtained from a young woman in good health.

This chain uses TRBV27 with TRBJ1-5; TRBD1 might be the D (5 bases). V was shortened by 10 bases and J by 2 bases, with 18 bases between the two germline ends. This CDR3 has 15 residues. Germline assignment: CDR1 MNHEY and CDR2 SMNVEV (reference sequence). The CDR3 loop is CANCTGFRGNQPQHF. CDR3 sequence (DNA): TGTGCCAACTGCACAGGTTTTAGGGGCAATCAGCCCCAGCATTTT.

Here the CDR3 reads CASSLGDRKRANYGYTF. The CDR3 nucleotides are TGTGCCAGCAGCTTAGGCGATCGGAAACGAGCTAACTATGGCTACACCTTC. The rearrangement uses TRBV13 and TRBJ1-2; D gene unclear. V shed 0 bases and J shed 0 bases, with 14 bases lying between them. Germline CDR1 is PRHDT and CDR2 is FYEKMQ (reference sequence). The CDR3 has 17 residues.

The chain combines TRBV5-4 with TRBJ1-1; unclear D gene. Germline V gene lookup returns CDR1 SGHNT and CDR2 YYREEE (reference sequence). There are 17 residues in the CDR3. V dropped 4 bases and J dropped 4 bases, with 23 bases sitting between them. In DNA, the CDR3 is TGTGCCAGCAGCCCCGCACAAAAGGGCCCGATGGGCACTGAAGCTTTCTTT. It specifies CASSPAQKGPMGTEAFF.

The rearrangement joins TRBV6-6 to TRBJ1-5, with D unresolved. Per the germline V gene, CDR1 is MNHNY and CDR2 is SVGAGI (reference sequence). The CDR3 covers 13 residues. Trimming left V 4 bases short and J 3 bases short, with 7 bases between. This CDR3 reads CASSSLDNQPQHF. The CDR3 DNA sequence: TGTGCCAGCAGTTCCTTAGACAATCAGCCCCAGCATTTT.

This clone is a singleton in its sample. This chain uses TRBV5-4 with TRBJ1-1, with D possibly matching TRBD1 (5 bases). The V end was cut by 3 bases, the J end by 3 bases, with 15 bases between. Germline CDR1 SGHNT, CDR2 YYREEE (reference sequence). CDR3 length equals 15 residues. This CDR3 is CASSSAGGAYTEAFF. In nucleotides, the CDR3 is TGTGCCAGCAGCTCGGCAGGAGGGGCGTACACTGAAGCTTTCTTT.

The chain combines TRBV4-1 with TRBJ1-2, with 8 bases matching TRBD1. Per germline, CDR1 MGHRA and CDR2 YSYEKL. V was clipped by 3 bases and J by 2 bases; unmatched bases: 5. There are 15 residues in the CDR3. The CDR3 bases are TGCGCCAGCAGCCAGAGTCGACAGGGGAACTATGGCTACACCTTC. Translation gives CASSQSRQGNYGYTF.

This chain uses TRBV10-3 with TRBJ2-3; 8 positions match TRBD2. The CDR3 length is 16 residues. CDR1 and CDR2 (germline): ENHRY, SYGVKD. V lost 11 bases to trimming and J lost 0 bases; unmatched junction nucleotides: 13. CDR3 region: CASSRNSGTSTDTQYF. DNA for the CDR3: TGTGCCTCCTCGAGGAATAGCGGGACTAGCACAGATACGCAGTATTTT.

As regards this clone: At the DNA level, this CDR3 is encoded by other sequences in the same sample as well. CDR3 coding DNA: TGTGCCAGCAGCTCCGGACAGGGCTATGGCTACACCTTC. This codes for CASSSGQGYGYTF. The chain employs TRBV7-3 and TRBJ1-2, with 8 nucleotides matching TRBD1. The CDR3 runs to 13 residues. J lost 4 bases, V lost 4 bases, and 2 bases had no gene match. Looked up from germline, CDR1 is SGHTA and CDR2 is FQGTGA. Variable domain in full (rest from reference TRBV7-3 and TRBJ1-2): GAGVSQTPSNKVTEKGKYVELRCDPISGHTALYWYRQSLGQGPEFLIYFQGTGAADDSGLPNDRFFAVRPEGSVSTLKIQRTERGDSAVYLCASSSGQGYGYTFGSGTRLTVV.

CDR3 residues: CASSPLRGTGNQPQHF. DNA for the CDR3: TGTGCCAGCAGTCCTCTCCGAGGAACTGGAAATCAGCCCCAGCATTTT. The chain carries TRBV28 and TRBJ1-5; no reliable D call. V gave up 5 bases and J gave up 4 bases, with 18 bases separating them. The CDR3 is 16 amino acids. Germline V gives CDR1 MDHEN, CDR2 SYDVKM.

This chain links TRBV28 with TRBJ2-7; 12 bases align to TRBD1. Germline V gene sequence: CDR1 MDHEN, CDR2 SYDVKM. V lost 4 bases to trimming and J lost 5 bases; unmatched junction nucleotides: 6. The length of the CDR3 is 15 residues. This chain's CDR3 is CASSSAGTGGNEQYF. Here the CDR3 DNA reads TGTGCCAGCAGTTCCGCCGGGACAGGGGGCAACGAGCAGTACTTC.